A single sample is the source of the 32 T cell receptor beta chains below, sequenced in a study of response to subunit inactivated influenza vaccine. TCRdb re-called the RT-PCR reads with MiXCR, one entry per CDR3 protein. The sample includes hundreds of thousands of distinct CDR3 sequences, 11% to 15% of them seen just once. This sample comprised PBMCs from blood, obtained 14 to 15 days before vaccination. The receptor source for this set is a man aged 45 to 65 who received an inactivated influenza vaccine.

This clonotype was seen a handful of times. J is TRBJ2-2 and V is TRBV7-9; D unclear. CDR1 is SEHNR and CDR2 is FQNEAQ in the germline V gene (reference sequence). CDR3 length: 16 amino acids. V was shortened by 4 bases and J by 5 bases, with 17 bases between the two germline ends. The CDR3 protein is CASSSTVKTGTGELFF. CDR3 DNA sequence: TGTGCCAGCAGCTCAACTGTCAAAACTGGGACCGGGGAGCTGTTTTTT.

This clonotype has only a few counts. The chain has TRBV28 and TRBJ1-4; D call uncertain. The germline CDR1 and CDR2 sequences are MDHEN and SYDVKM. CDR3 length: 14 residues. Trimming stripped 3 bases from V and 6 bases from J, with 11 bases between. The CDR3 DNA reads TGTGCCAGCAGTTTGAAGGTCACCTATGAAAAACTGTTTTTT. It translates to CASSLKVTYEKLFF.

This clonotype was picked up many times. The V call is TRBV24-1, the J call TRBJ2-1; 13 bases line up with TRBD2. V lost 3 bases, J lost 9 bases, and 4 bases stayed unmatched. CDR3 size: 15 residues. Per germline, CDR1 KGHDR and CDR2 SFDVKD. In DNA form, the CDR3 reads TGTGCCACCAGTGATCCGGGACTAGCGGGACGTGAGCAGTTCTTC. Amino acids: CATSDPGLAGREQFF.

The chain couples TRBV20-1 to TRBJ1-6; 10 nucleotides line up with TRBD1. Germline V gene sequence: CDR1 DFQATT, CDR2 SNEGSKA (reference sequence). This CDR3 is 14 amino acids long. V lost 3 bases, J lost 7 bases, and 3 bases stayed unmatched. CDR3 in DNA: TGCAGTGCTAGGGGACAGGGGCTCAATTCACCCCTCCACTTT. It codes for CSARGQGLNSPLHF.

The chain couples TRBV5-1 to TRBJ2-7, with 9 bases lining up with TRBD1. Germline V gene lookup returns CDR1 SGHRS and CDR2 YFSETQ. After removal of 2 bases from V and 2 bases from J, the junction contained 8 bases not matched to a gene. The CDR3 has 16 residues. The CDR3 loop is CASSLPGTGFAYEQYF. CDR3 nucleotide sequence: TGCGCCAGCAGCTTACCCGGGACAGGGTTTGCCTACGAGCAGTACTTC.

The sample holds many counts of this clonotype. The chain combines TRBV5-1 with TRBJ2-2; D is possibly TRBD2 (6 bases). With 7 bases removed from V and 2 bases from J, the gap between germline ends came to 18 bases. Germline CDR1 is SGHRS and CDR2 is YFSETQ. This CDR3 is built from 16 residues. The CDR3 DNA reads TGCGCCAGCGATCCACGGCCGGGGGACAACACCGGGGAGCTGTTTTTT. It specifies CASDPRPGDNTGELFF. Looking up the rest from reference TRBV5-1 and TRBJ2-2 gives the full variable domain: KAGVTQTPRYLIKTRGQQVTLSCSPISGHRSVSWYQQTPGQGLQFLFEYFSETQRNKGNFPGRFSGRQFSNSRSEMNVSTLELGDSALYLCASDPRPGDNTGELFFGEGSRLTVL.

This sequence joins TRBV7-2 and TRBJ2-7; 7 nucleotides line up with TRBD1. CDR1 is SGHTA and CDR2 is FQGNSA in the germline V gene. The length of the CDR3 is 15 residues. The ends lost 5 bases at V and 3 bases at J; junction bases unmatched: 10. The CDR3 loop is CASSTPRQGRYEQYF. CDR3 nucleotide sequence: TGTGCCAGCAGCACCCCTCGACAGGGCCGCTACGAGCAGTACTTC.

In this sample, this clonotype turned up a few times. This sequence joins TRBV27 and TRBJ2-1, with D possibly being TRBD2 (5 bases). There are 18 residues in the CDR3. V was cut by 3 bases and J by 0 bases, with 18 bases left in between. CDR1 and CDR2 from the germline V gene are MNHEY and SMNVEV (reference sequence). The CDR3 DNA reads as TGTGCCAGCAGTTTTATCCCCCTCTTAAGCGGCTCCTACAATGAGCAGTTCTTC. Its translation is CASSFIPLLSGSYNEQFF.

In regard to this clonotype: An end of the junction does not agree with germline; a read error may underlie this. V usage is TRBV6-2 or TRBV6-3 and J usage is TRBJ1-1, with TRBD1 matching over 9 bases. This CDR3 comprises 15 residues. Germline V gene data show CDR1 as MNHEY and CDR2 as SVGEGT. CDR3 protein: CASHYSGTGNPEAFF. The DNA for the CDR3 is TGTGCCAGCCATTATTCCGGGACAGGGAACCCTGAAGCTTTCTTT.

This clonotype appeared a few times. The chain uses TRBV24-1 and TRBJ2-1; TRBD2 aligns across 13 bases. The CDR3 is 17 amino acids. V trimming: 3 bases; J trimming: 8 bases; junction bases outside the gene matches: 9. Germline assignment: CDR1 KGHDR and CDR2 SFDVKD. CDR3 DNA sequence: TGTGCCACCAGTGATCCACAGACTAGCGGGAGGAGGGATGAGCAGTTCTTC. It yields the protein CATSDPQTSGRRDEQFF.

This clonotype was seen a handful of times. The J gene is TRBJ2-5, the V gene TRBV7-9; 9 positions match TRBD2. V gave up 4 bases and J gave up 2 bases; unmatched junction bases: 5. This CDR3 is built from 15 residues. Germline values: CDR1 SEHNR, CDR2 FQNEAQ (reference sequence). CDR3 coding DNA: TGTGCCAGCAGCTCTCTAGCGGGAAAGCAAGAGACCCAGTACTTC. It translates to CASSSLAGKQETQYF. Combining the CDR3 with reference TRBV7-9 and TRBJ2-5 gives the whole variable domain DTGVSQNPRHKITKRGQNVTFRCDPISEHNRLYWYRQTLGQGPEFLTYFQNEAQLEKSRLLSDRFSAERPKGSFSTLEIQRTEQGDSAMYLCASSSLAGKQETQYFGPGTRLLVL.

The CDR3 coding sequence is TGTGCCACTTCGGACGGCCTGAACACTGAAGCTTTCTTT. It encodes CATSDGLNTEAFF. The chain recombines TRBV10-3 with TRBJ1-1, with unresolved D. V was cut by 10 bases and J by 0 bases, with 12 bases left in between. The CDR3 runs to 13 residues. Per germline, CDR1 ENHRY and CDR2 SYGVKD.

The chain employs TRBV6-6 and TRBJ1-4; 7 positions match TRBD1. This CDR3 has 13 residues. Germline V gene lookup returns CDR1 MNHNY and CDR2 SVGAGI (reference sequence). The V and J ends lost 4 bases and 6 bases, in that order; junction bases with no gene match: 2. CDR3 sequence reads: CASSWGTDEKLFF. DNA for the CDR3: TGTGCCAGCAGTTGGGGGACAGATGAAAAACTGTTTTTT.

This clonotype was counted a few times. V usage is TRBV5-1 and J usage is TRBJ1-1; tentatively, D is TRBD1 (5 bases). The CDR3 covers 13 residues. Looked up from germline, CDR1 is SGHRS and CDR2 is YFSETQ. Trimming removed 1 base from V and 5 bases from J, with 9 bases in between. CDR3 amino acids: CASSLLGDTEAFF. CDR3 bases: TGCGCCAGCAGCTTGCTAGGGGATACTGAAGCTTTCTTT. The variable domain in full, completed from reference TRBV5-1 and TRBJ1-1, reads KAGVTQTPRYLIKTRGQQVTLSCSPISGHRSVSWYQQTPGQGLQFLFEYFSETQRNKGNFPGRFSGRQFSNSRSEMNVSTLELGDSALYLCASSLLGDTEAFFGQGTRLTVV.

The V call is TRBV4-1, the J call TRBJ2-7; 9 bases match TRBD1. The trim removed 0 bases at V and 0 bases at J, leaving 3 bases unmatched. This CDR3 has 16 amino acids. Germline V gene data show CDR1 as MGHRA and CDR2 as YSYEKL. Here the CDR3 DNA reads TGCGCCAGCAGCCAAGATCTGACAGGGGGCTCCTACGAGCAGTACTTC. Protein: CASSQDLTGGSYEQYF.

This clonotype was seen at least ten times. This chain uses TRBV3-1 with TRBJ1-2, with D perhaps TRBD1 (5 bases). The CDR3 covers 15 residues. Germline CDR1 LGHDT, CDR2 YNNKEL (reference sequence). V was shortened by 3 bases and J by 5 bases, with 16 bases between the two germline ends. The CDR3 sequence: CASSQGRETRYGYTF. The CDR3 DNA reads as TGTGCCAGCAGCCAGGGACGGGAAACTCGATATGGCTACACCTTC.

The rearrangement uses TRBV9 and TRBJ2-4; D might be TRBD1 (6 bases). Germline CDR1 SGDLS, CDR2 YYNGEE. The V end lost 0 bases, the J end lost 4 bases, and 11 bases lay between the germline ends. This CDR3 has 15 residues. The CDR3 region has the DNA TGTGCCAGCAGCGTAGAAGGACAGCTAAAAAACATTCAGTACTTC. Translated, it gives CASSVEGQLKNIQYF.

The CDR3 protein is CASSFTPGGLGANVLTF. The CDR3 coding sequence is TGTGCCAGCAGTTTCACCCCGGGGGGGCTTGGGGCCAACGTCCTGACTTTC. The chain uses TRBV28 and TRBJ2-6; TRBD2 aligns across 8 bases. J was trimmed by 3 bases and V by 3 bases; bases with no gene match: 7. From germline, CDR1 is MDHEN and CDR2 SYDVKM. The CDR3 runs to 17 residues.

A few counts support this clonotype. The V gene is TRBV20-1, the J gene TRBJ2-7; D ambiguous. Germline V gene sequence: CDR1 DFQATT, CDR2 SNEGSKA (reference sequence). The CDR3 sequence is 13 residues long. V lost 3 bases, J lost 0 bases, and 9 bases lay in between. CDR3 protein: CSASFRNSYEQYF. Here the CDR3 DNA reads TGCAGTGCTAGCTTCCGTAACTCCTACGAGCAGTACTTC.

This clonotype occurred many times. The V and J genes are TRBV10-3 and TRBJ1-1; 8 bases fit TRBD1. Trimming cost V 6 bases and J 4 bases; bases outside gene matches: 7. There are 14 residues in the CDR3. Germline V gene sequence: CDR1 ENHRY, CDR2 SYGVKD. The CDR3 is CAISDRGTGTEAFF. CDR3 in DNA: TGTGCCATCAGCGACAGGGGAACTGGCACTGAAGCTTTCTTT.

This chain connects TRBV18 to TRBJ2-3; D may be TRBD1 or TRBD2 (5 bases each). The CDR3 totals 16 residues. The germline V and J ends were trimmed by 4 bases and 2 bases, with 16 bases remaining between them. In germline, CDR1 is KGHSH, CDR2 LQKENI. The CDR3 sequence: CASSHQGGQATDTQYF. DNA for the CDR3: TGTGCCAGCTCACATCAGGGCGGGCAAGCCACAGATACGCAGTATTTT.

This clonotype was seen repeatedly, ten times or more. The J gene is TRBJ2-3, the V gene TRBV2; TRBD1 matches at 9 bases. The germline V gene has CDR1 SNHLY and CDR2 FYNNEI. This CDR3 is 15 amino acids long. Trimming removed 7 bases from V and 1 base from J; junction bases left unmatched: 6. The CDR3 DNA is TGTGCCAGCACCCAGACAGGGGGAGGCACAGATACGCAGTATTTT. Translation: CASTQTGGGTDTQYF.

A few counts support this clonotype. The V and J genes are TRBV10-1 and TRBJ2-1; TRBD2 agrees at 9 bases. The V gene's germline CDR1 is WNHNN and CDR2 SYGVQD (reference sequence). Unmatched junction bases numbered 11, after V lost 4 bases and J lost 7 bases. This CDR3 spans 16 amino acids. The CDR3, as DNA: TGCGCCAGCAGTGGACGATTAGCGGGGGAGGCGAATGAGCAGTTCTTC. This sequence encodes CASSGRLAGEANEQFF.

The chain recombines TRBV18 with TRBJ2-7; weak D call: TRBD2 (5 bases). Trimming took 5 bases from V and 6 from J, leaving 14 bases between them. Germline V CDR1 and CDR2: KGHSH, LQKENI. This CDR3 has 13 amino acids. CDR3 coding DNA: TGTGCCAGCTCAACTCTGGTGGAGGCCGAGCAGTACTTC. This codes for CASSTLVEAEQYF.

This clonotype occurred many times. This chain links TRBV28 with TRBJ2-7; D uncertain. This CDR3 is 14 amino acids long. The germline V and J ends were trimmed by 6 bases and 3 bases, with 15 bases remaining between them. Germline V gene data show CDR1 as MDHEN and CDR2 as SYDVKM. In DNA, the CDR3 is TGTGCCAGCAGCACCGGCGGCGCCTACTACGAGCAGTACTTC. This sequence encodes CASSTGGAYYEQYF.

This clonotype appeared a few times. The CDR3 region is CASPPVGGAATDTQYF. For the CDR3, the DNA is TGTGCCAGCCCTCCCGTCGGCGGGGCAGCCACAGATACGCAGTATTTT. The rearrangement uses TRBV28 and TRBJ2-3; the D gene is possibly TRBD2 (6 bases). The CDR3 runs to 16 residues. Germline assignment: CDR1 MDHEN and CDR2 SYDVKM. Trimming shortened V by 8 bases and J by 2 bases, and 20 bases separated the two germline ends.

The sample holds one count of this clonotype. This CDR3 reads CASSASGTYNEQFF. Here the CDR3 DNA reads TGTGCCAGCAGCGCTAGCGGGACCTACAATGAGCAGTTCTTC. J is TRBJ2-1 and V is TRBV12-3 or TRBV12-4; TRBD2 matches at 9 bases. CDR3 length equals 14 residues. Trimming took 6 bases from V and 2 from J; bases not matched to a gene: 2.

J is TRBJ2-2 and V is TRBV30, with TRBD2 identical over 7 bases. Germline V gene lookup returns CDR1 GTSNPN and CDR2 SVGIG (reference sequence). The CDR3 consists of 16 residues. The trim removed 0 bases at V and 1 base at J, leaving 5 bases unmatched. The CDR3 here is CAWSVRASGNTGELFF. Here the CDR3 DNA reads TGTGCCTGGAGTGTGAGGGCTAGCGGGAACACCGGGGAGCTGTTTTTT.

This clonotype has only a few counts. This chain joins TRBV5-1 and TRBJ2-7, with 12 positions matching TRBD1. Germline V gene lookup returns CDR1 SGHRS and CDR2 YFSETQ. V shed 3 bases and J 5 bases; nucleotides not matched to a gene: 3. The CDR3 length is 14 residues. As DNA, the CDR3 is TGCGCCAGCAGCTCGGGACAGGGGGCTAACGAGCAGTACTTC. It encodes CASSSGQGANEQYF.

This clonotype has at least ten counts. The CDR3 loop reads CASSLAYGTGDQDMNTEAFF. The CDR3 bases are TGTGCCAGCAGCTTAGCGTATGGGACAGGGGACCAAGACATGAACACTGAAGCTTTCTTT. The chain employs TRBV7-9 and TRBJ1-1; 10 positions agree with TRBD1. Germline values: CDR1 SEHNR, CDR2 FQNEAQ (reference sequence). The V and J ends lost 0 bases and 0 bases, in that order; junction bases with no gene match: 13. The CDR3 contains 20 residues.

V and J are TRBV3-1 and TRBJ2-3, with 14 bases that match TRBD2. The V gene's germline CDR1 is LGHDT and CDR2 YNNKEL (reference sequence). The CDR3 is made up of 18 amino acids. V lost 4 bases and J lost 0; bases outside the gene matches: 6. The CDR3 DNA sequence: TGTGCCAGCAGCCCGGGACTAGCGGGGGTTCCTAGCACAGATACGCAGTATTTT. Translating it yields CASSPGLAGVPSTDTQYF.

The chain uses TRBV7-2 and TRBJ2-2; D gene uncertain. From germline, CDR1 is SGHTA and CDR2 FQGNSA. CDR3 size: 16 residues. The V end was cut by 0 bases, the J end by 6 bases, with 14 bases between. This CDR3 reads CASSLAPAVVAGELFF. Written as DNA, the CDR3 is TGTGCCAGCAGCTTAGCGCCCGCTGTGGTGGCCGGGGAGCTGTTTTTT. The variable domain in full, with the rest retrieved from reference TRBV7-2 and TRBJ2-2, is GAGVSQSPSNKVTEKGKDVELRCDPISGHTALYWYRQSLGQGLEFLIYFQGNSAPDKSGLPSDRFSAERTGGSVSTLTIQRTQQEDSAVYLCASSLAPAVVAGELFFGEGSRLTVL.